The source of this TCR beta chain is a study of OX40 agonist ivuxolimab in advanced cancers. Germline V gene sequence: CDR1 MNHEY, CDR2 SVGAGI. V was cut by 10 bases and J by 0 bases, with 11 bases left in between. This CDR3 is built from 13 residues. Study-level results: People who partly responded at 0.1-3.0 mg/kg had some of the least clonal expansion seen. At 0.1 to 3.0 mg/kg, CD4+ and CD8+ blood T cells expanded clonally by week 6.

TCRdb's table, derived via immunoSEQ multiplex PCR, lists solely in-frame clones and lacks some. The data hold tens of thousands of clones, with around four fifths observed a single time. Worth noting for this clone: The antigen remains unidentified.

The gene calls are TRBV6-5 and TRBJ2-3; D gene uncertain. This sample comprised CD4+ or CD8+ T cells sorted from blood, obtained in a trial of the OX40 agonist ivuxolimab. The origin of this receptor is an adult with an advanced solid tumor such as melanoma, head and neck, liver or kidney cancer. CDR3 in amino acids: CATTDPSTDTQYF. Written as DNA, the CDR3 is TGTGCCACCACCGACCCAAGCACAGATACGCAGTATTTT.